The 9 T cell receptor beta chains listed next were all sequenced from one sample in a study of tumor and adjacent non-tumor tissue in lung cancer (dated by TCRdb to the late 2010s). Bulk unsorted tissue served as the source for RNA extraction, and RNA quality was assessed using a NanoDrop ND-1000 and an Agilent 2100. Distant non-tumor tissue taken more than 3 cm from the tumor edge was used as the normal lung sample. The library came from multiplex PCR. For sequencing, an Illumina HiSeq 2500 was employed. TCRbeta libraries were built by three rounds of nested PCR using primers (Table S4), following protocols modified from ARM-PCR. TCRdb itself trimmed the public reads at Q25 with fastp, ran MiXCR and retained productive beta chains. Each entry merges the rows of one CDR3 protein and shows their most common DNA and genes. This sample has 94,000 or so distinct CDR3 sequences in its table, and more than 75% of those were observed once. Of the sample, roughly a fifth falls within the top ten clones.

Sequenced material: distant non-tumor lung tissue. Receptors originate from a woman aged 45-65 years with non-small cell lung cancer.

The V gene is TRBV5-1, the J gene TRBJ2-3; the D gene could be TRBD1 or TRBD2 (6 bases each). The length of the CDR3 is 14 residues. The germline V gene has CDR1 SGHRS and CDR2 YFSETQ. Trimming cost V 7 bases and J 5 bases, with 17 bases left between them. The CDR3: CASGHVQGGDTQYF. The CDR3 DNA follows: TGCGCCAGCGGCCATGTACAGGGAGGAGATACGCAGTATTTT.

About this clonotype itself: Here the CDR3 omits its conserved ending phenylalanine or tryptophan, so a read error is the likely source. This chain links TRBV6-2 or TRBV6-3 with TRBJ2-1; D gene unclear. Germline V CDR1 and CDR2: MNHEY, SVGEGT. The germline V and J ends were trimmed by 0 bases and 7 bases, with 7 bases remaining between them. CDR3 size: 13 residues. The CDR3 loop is CASSYSNRNEQFL. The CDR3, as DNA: TGTGCCAGCAGTTACTCGAATCGGAATGAGCAGTTCTTA.

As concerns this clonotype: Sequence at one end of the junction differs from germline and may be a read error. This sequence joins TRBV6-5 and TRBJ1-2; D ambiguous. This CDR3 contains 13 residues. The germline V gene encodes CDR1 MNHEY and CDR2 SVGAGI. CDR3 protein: CASSRQAKYGYTF. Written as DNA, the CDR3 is TGTGCTAGCAGTCGGCAAGCTAAGTATGGCTACACCTTC.

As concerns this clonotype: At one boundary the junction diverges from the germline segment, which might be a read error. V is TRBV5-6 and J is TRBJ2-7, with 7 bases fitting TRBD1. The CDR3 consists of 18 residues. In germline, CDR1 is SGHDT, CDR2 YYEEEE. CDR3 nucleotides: TGTGCCAGCAGCTCATCCGAGACAGGGACGCCCGCGTCCTACGAGCAATACTTC. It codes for CASSSSETGTPASYEQYF.

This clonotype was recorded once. CDR3 nucleotide sequence: TGTGCCAGCAGTCGCCCTGACCCAGCAGGGGAGACCCAGTACTTC. This gives the protein CASSRPDPAGETQYF. The chain couples TRBV6-6 to TRBJ2-5; D might be TRBD1 (5 bases). The germline CDR1 and CDR2 sequences are MNHNY and SVGAGI (reference sequence). Trimming removed 5 bases from V and 5 bases from J, with 18 bases in between. The CDR3 length is 15 residues.

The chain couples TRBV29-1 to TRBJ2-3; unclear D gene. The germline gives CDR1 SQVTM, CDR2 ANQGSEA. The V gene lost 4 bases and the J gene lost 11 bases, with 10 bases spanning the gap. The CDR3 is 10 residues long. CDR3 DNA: TGCAGCGTTGTGCGTCATAGGCAGTATTTT. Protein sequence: CSVVRHRQYF.

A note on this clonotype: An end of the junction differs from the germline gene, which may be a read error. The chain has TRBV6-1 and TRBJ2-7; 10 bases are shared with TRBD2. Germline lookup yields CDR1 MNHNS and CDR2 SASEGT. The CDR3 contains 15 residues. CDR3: CASSEFQAGGHEQCF. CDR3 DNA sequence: TGTGCCAGCAGTGAATTTCAAGCGGGAGGGCACGAGCAGTGCTTC.

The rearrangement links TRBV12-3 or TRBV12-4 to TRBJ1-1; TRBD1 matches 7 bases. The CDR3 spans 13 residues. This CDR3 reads CVSTQDRRTEAFF. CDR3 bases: TGTGTCAGTACCCAGGACAGGCGCACTGAAGCTTTCTTT.

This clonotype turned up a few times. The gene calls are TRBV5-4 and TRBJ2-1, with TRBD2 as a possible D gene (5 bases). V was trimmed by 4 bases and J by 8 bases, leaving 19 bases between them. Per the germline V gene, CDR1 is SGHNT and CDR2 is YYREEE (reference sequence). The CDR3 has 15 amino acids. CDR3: CASSLSSTRRDEQFF. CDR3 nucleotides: TGTGCCAGCAGCCTTTCTAGCACTCGAAGAGATGAGCAGTTCTTC.